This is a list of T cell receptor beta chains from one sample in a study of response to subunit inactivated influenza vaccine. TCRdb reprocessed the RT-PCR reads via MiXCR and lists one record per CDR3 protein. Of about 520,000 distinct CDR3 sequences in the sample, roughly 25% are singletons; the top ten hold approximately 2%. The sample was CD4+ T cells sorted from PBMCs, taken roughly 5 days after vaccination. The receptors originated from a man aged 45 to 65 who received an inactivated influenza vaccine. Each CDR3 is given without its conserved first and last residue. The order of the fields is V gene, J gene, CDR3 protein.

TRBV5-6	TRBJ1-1	ASSSQENTEAF
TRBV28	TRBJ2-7	ASSFSWNRAYEQY
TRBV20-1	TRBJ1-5	SAAGTGADNQPQH
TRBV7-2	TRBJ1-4	ASSTNRNEKLF
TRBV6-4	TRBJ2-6	ASSPRGVSSGGTNSGANVLT
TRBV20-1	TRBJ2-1	SARDPRGVNEQF
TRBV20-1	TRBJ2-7	SARELGLAAYEQY
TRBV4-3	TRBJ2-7	ASSGGLTYEQY
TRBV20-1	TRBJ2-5	SASSRGRETQY
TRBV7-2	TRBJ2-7	ASSLYYEQY
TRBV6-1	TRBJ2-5	ASRFLDRGFGETQY
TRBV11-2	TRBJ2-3	ASSLIARTDTQY
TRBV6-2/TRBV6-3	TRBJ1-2	ASSYGWGALYGYT
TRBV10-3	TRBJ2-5	AIAREPQETQY
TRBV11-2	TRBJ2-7	ASSLLYGQANSYEQY
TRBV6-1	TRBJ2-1	ASTHLSAGDLNEQF
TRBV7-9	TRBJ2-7	ASTEDRGTYEQY
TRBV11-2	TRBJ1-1	ASSSGVRARRDTEAF
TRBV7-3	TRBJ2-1	ASSFGTSVKDEQF
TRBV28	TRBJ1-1	ASRGQGILNTEAF
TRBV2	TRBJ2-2	ASSERVSNTGELF
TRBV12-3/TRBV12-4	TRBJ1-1	ASSYTQNTEAF
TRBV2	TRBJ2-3	ASFRPSGTDTQY
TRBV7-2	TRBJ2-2	ASRPQTGRTGELF
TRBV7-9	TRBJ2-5	ASSSTGSGETQY
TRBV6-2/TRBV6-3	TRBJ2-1	ASREAGTYNEQF
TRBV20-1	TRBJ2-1	SATLSSGGHNEQF
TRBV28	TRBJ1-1	ASSSQSMNTEAF
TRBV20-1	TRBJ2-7	SPENRENYEQY
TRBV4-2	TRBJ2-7	ASSPGVLAGYHYEQY
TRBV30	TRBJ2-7	AWSDSVYEQY
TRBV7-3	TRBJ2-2	ASSTGTQNTGELF
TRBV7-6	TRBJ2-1	ASSLALGHEQF
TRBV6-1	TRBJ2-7	ATGTSGRNWQY
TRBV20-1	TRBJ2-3	SARGQISTDTQY
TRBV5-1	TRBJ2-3	ASSLRGPTDTQY
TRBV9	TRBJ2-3	ASSVELRSTDTQY
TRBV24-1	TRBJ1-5	ATSEAGQGKWQPQH
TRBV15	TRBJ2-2	ATASGGPNTGELF
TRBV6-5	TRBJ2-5	ASSYSGGQRETQY
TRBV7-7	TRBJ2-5	ASSLALGDRETQY
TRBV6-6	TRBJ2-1	ASSYIENEQF
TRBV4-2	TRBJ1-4	ASSQDVRRGNEKLF
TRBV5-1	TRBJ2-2	ASSTGTSGGGGELF
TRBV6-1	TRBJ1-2	ASRALANYGYT
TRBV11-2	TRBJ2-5	ASSFRNRQETQY
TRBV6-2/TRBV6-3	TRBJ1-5	ASSYVSGHSNQPQH
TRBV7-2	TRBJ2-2	ASSLVGGRTGELF
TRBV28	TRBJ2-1	ASSSYWTSGGVNEQF
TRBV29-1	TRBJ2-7	SVGSWGFSYEQY
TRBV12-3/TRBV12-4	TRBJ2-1	ASGSAGSYNEQF
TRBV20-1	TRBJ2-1	SARSAGTIYNEQF
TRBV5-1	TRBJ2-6	ASSTSYGTSSGANVLT